Listed below are T cell receptor beta chains from one sample, sequenced in a study of beta chain features in type 1 diabetes. Profiled with immunoSEQ multiplex PCR; TCRdb holds only in-frame clones, not every one. The profile covers roughly 450,000 clones, with about 15% appearing a single time and under 0.04% taken by the ten largest. What was sequenced was naive CD4+ T cells from blood. The receptors were gathered from a man aged 25 to 40 in good health. CDR3s include the opening cysteine and the closing phenylalanine or tryptophan. A D gene is named only where the DNA matches it firmly. Size values are once, few and many counts, or a class for expanded clones, and some rows have none.

>.|.|TRBJ2-5|TRBV11-2
TGTGCCAGCAGCTTAGATCAATTTTCCGCTGGAGATGAGACCCAGTACTTC
CASSLDQFSAGDETQYF
>.|.|TRBJ1-1|TRBV27
TGTGCCAGCAGTTTATCAGTAAGGTACACTGAAGCTTTCTTT
CASSLSVRYTEAFF
>.|.|TRBJ2-3|TRBV5-1
TGCGCCAGCAGCTTGGTCGCTGGCACAGATACGCAGTATTTT
CASSLVAGTDTQYF
>TRBD1|.|TRBJ2-7|TRBV10-3
TGTGCCATCACCAGAGGGACAGGGGCTGTTAGCGAGCAGTACTTC
CAITRGTGAVSEQYF
>.|few|TRBJ2-1|TRBV29-1
TGCAGCGTGCGGTTGTCGAGCGGTTACAATGAGCAGTTCTTC
CSVRLSSGYNEQFF
>TRBD2|few|TRBJ2-6|TRBV9
TGTGCCAGCAGCCCCCTGGGACTAGCGGGAGTTGGGGCCAACGTCCTGACTTTC
CASSPLGLAGVGANVLTF
>.|.|TRBJ2-1|TRBV11-2
TGTGCCAGCAGCTCTACGGGGGGCTTCTACAATGAGCAGTTCTTC
CASSSTGGFYNEQFF
>.|.|TRBJ1-6|TRBV4-3
TGCGCCAGCAGCCAAGTGCGCGATGACCGCGCGGCCCTCCACTTT
CASSQVRDDRAALHF
>.|.|TRBJ2-1|TRBV20-1
TGCAGTGCTAGTCGGGATGGAGAGCAGTTCTTC
CSASRDGEQFF
>.|few|TRBJ2-2|TRBV9
TGTGCCAGCAGCAACGTAGCTGGTCCCGGGGAGCTGTTTTTT
CASSNVAGPGELFF